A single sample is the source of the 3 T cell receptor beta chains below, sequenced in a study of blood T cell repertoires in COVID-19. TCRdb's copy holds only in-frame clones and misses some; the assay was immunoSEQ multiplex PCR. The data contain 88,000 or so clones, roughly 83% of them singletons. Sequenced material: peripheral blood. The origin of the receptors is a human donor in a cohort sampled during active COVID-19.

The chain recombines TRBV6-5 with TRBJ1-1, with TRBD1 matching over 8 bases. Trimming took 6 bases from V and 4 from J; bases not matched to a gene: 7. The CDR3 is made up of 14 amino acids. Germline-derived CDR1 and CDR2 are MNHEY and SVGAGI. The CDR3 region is CASSLDRGPTEAFF. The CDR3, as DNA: TGTGCCAGCAGCCTTGACAGGGGTCCCACTGAAGCTTTCTTT.

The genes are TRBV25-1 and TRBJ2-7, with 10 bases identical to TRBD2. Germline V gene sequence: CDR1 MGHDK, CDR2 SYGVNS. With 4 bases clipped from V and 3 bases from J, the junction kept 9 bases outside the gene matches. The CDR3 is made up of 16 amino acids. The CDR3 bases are TGTGCCAGCAGTGGGATCCTTTTAGCGGGAGGCTACGAGCAGTACTTC. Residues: CASSGILLAGGYEQYF.

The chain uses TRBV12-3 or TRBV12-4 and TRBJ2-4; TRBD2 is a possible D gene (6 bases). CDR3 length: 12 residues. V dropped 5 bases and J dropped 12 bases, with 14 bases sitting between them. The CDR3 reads CASSPAREDQYF. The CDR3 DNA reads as TGTGCCAGCAGTCCAGCGCGGGAAGATCAGTACTTC.